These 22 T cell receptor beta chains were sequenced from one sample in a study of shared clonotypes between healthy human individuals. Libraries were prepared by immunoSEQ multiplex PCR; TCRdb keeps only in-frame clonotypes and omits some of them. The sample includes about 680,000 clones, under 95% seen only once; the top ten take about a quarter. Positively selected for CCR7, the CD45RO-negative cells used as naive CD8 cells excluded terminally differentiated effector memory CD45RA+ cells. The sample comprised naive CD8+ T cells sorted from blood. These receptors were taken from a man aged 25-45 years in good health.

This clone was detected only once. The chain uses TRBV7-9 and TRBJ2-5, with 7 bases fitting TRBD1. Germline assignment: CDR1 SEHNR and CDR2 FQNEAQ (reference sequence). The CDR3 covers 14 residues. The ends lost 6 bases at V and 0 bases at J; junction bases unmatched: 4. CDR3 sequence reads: CASSPGTDQETQYF. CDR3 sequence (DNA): TGTGCCAGCAGTCCCGGGACAGACCAAGAGACCCAGTACTTC.

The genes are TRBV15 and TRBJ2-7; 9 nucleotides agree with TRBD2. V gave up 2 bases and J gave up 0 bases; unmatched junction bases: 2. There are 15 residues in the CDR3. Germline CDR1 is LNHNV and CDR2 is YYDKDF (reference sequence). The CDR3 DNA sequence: TGTGCCACCAGCAGACGTAGCGGGAGCTCCTACGAGCAGTACTTC. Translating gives CATSRRSGSSYEQYF.

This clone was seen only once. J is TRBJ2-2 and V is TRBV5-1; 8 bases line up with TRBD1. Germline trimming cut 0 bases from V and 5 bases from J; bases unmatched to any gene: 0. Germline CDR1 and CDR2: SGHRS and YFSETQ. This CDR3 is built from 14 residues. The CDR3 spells CASSLDRGTGELFF. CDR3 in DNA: TGCGCCAGCAGCTTGGACAGGGGGACCGGGGAGCTGTTTTTT.

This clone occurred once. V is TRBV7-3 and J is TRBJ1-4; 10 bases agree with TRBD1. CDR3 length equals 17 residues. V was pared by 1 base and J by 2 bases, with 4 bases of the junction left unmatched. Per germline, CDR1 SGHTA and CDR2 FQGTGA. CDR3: CASSLIDRGLTNEKLFF. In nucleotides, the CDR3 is TGTGCCAGCAGCTTAATAGACAGGGGGCTTACTAATGAAAAACTGTTTTTT.

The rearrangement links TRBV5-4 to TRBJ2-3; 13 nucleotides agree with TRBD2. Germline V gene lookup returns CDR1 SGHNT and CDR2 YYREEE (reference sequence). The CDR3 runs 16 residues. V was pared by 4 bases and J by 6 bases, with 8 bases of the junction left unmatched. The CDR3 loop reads CASSGRTSGSQDTQYF. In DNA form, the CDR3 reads TGTGCCAGCAGCGGAAGGACTAGCGGGAGTCAGGATACGCAGTATTTT. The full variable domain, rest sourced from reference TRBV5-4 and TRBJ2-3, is ETGVTQSPTHLIKTRGQQVTLRCSSQSGHNTVSWYQQALGQGPQFIFQYYREEENGRGNFPPRFSGLQFPNYSSELNVNALELDDSALYLCASSGRTSGSQDTQYFGPGTRLTVL.

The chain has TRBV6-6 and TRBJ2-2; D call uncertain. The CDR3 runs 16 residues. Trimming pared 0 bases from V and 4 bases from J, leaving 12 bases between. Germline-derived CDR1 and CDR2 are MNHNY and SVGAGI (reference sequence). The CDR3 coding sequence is TGTGCCAGCAGTTACTCGAACCCCCGGTCCACCGGGGAGCTGTTTTTT. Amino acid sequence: CASSYSNPRSTGELFF.

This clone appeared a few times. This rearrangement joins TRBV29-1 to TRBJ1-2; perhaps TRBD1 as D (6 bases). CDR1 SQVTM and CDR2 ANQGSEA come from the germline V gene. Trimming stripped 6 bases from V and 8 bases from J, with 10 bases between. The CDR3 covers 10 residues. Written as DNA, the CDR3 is TGCAGCGTGGCCGACAGGGGCTACACCTTC. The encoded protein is CSVADRGYTF.

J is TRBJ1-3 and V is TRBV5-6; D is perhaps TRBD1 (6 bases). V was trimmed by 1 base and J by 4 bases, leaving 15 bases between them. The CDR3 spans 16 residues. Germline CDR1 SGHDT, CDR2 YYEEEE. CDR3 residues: CASSLKGETNGNTIYF. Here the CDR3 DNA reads TGTGCCAGCAGCTTGAAGGGGGAAACCAACGGAAACACCATATATTTT. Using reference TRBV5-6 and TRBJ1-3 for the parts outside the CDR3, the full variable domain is DAGVTQSPTHLIKTRGQQVTLRCSPKSGHDTVSWYQQALGQGPQFIFQYYEEEERQRGNFPDRFSGHQFPNYSSELNVNALLLGDSALYLCASSLKGETNGNTIYFGEGSWLTVV.

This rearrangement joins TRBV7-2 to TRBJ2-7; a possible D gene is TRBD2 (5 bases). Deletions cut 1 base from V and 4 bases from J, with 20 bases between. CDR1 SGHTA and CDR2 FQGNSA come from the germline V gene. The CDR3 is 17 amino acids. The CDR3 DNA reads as TGTGCCAGCAGCTTAGGATTGGGGTGGGGAGCGGAATACGAGCAGTACTTC. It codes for CASSLGLGWGAEYEQYF.

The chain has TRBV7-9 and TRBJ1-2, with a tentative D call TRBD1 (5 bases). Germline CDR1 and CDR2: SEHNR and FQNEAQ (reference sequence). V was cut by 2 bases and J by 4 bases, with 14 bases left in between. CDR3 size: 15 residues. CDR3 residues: CASSLSDRGFYGYTF. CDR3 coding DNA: TGTGCCAGCAGCTTATCCGATCGGGGGTTCTATGGCTACACCTTC.

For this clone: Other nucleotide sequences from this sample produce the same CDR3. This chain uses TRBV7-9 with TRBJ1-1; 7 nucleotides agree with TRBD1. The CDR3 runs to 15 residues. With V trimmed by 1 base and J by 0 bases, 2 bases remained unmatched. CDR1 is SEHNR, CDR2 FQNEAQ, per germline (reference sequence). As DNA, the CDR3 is TGTGCCAGCAGCTTAGGACAGGGTTTGAACACTGAAGCTTTCTTT. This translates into CASSLGQGLNTEAFF.

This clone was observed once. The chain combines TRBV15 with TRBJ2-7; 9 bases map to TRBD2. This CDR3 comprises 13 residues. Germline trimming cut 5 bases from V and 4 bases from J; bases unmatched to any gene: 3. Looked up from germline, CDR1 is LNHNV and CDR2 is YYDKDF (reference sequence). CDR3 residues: CATSQAGGYEQYF. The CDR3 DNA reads TGTGCCACCAGCCAAGCGGGAGGTTACGAGCAGTACTTC.

The CDR3 DNA is TGTGCCAGCAGCTTAGCCTGGACTAGCGGGAGAGCGTTTCAAAACAATGAGCAGTTCTTC. This sequence encodes CASSLAWTSGRAFQNNEQFF. The V and J genes are TRBV7-6 and TRBJ2-1; the match to TRBD2 covers 13 bases. V dropped 0 bases and J dropped 5; count of bases not matched to a gene: 13. Germline CDR1 and CDR2: SGHVS and FNYEAQ. The CDR3 length is 20 residues.

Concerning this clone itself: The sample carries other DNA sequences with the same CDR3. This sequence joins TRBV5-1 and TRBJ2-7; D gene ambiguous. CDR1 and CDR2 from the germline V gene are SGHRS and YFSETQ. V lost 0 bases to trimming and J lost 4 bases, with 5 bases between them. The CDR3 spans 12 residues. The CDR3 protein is CASSLDGYEQYF. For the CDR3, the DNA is TGCGCCAGCAGCTTGGATGGGTACGAGCAGTACTTC. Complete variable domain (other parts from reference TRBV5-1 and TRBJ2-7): KAGVTQTPRYLIKTRGQQVTLSCSPISGHRSVSWYQQTPGQGLQFLFEYFSETQRNKGNFPGRFSGRQFSNSRSEMNVSTLELGDSALYLCASSLDGYEQYFGPGTRLTVT.

Here the CDR3 reads CASSFDGGYEQYF. In DNA, the CDR3 is TGTGCCAGCAGCTTCGACGGGGGCTACGAGCAGTACTTC. The chain links TRBV7-2 to TRBJ2-7, with D tentatively TRBD2 (6 bases). V dropped 3 bases and J dropped 3 bases, with 9 bases sitting between them. Germline CDR1 SGHTA, CDR2 FQGNSA. The CDR3 covers 13 residues. Drawing the rest from reference TRBV7-2 and TRBJ2-7, the complete variable domain is GAGVSQSPSNKVTEKGKDVELRCDPISGHTALYWYRQSLGQGLEFLIYFQGNSAPDKSGLPSDRFSAERTGGSVSTLTIQRTQQEDSAVYLCASSFDGGYEQYFGPGTRLTVT.

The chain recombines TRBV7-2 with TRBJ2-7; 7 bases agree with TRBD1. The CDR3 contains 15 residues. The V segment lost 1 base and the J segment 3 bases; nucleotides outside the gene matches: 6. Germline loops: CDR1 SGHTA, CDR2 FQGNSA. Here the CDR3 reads CASSLGQGFIYEQYF. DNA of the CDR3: TGTGCCAGCAGCTTAGGACAGGGTTTTATCTACGAGCAGTACTTC. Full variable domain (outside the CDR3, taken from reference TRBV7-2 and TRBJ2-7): GAGVSQSPSNKVTEKGKDVELRCDPISGHTALYWYRQSLGQGLEFLIYFQGNSAPDKSGLPSDRFSAERTGGSVSTLTIQRTQQEDSAVYLCASSLGQGFIYEQYFGPGTRLTVT.

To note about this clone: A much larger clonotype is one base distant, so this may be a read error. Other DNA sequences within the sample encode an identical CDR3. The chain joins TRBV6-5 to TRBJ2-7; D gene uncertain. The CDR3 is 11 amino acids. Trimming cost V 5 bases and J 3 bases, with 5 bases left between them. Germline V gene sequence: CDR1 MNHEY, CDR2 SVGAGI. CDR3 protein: CASSEHYEQYF. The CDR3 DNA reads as TGTGCCAGCAGTGAGCACTACGAGCAGTACTTC.

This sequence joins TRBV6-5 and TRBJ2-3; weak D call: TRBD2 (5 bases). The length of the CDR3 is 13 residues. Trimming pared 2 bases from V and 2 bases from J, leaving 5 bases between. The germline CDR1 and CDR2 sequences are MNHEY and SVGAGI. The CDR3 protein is CASSYRDTDTQYF. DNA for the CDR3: TGTGCCAGCAGTTACCGGGACACAGATACGCAGTATTTT.

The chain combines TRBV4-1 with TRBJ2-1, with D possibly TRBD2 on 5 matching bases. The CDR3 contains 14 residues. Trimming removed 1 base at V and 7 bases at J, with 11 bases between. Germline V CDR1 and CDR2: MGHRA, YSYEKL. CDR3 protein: CASSQGPRDNEQFF. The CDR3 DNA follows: TGCGCCAGCAGCCAAGGCCCGAGGGATAATGAGCAGTTCTTC.

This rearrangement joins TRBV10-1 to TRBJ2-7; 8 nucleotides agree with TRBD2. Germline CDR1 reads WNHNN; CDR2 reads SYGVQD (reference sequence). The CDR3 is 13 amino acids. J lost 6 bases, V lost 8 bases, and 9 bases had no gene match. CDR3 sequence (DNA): TGCGCCAGCTCCGGGACTAGGATTCTCGAGCAGTACTTC. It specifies CASSGTRILEQYF.

CDR3 sequence: CASSSGTGGAAEEQYF. CDR3 bases: TGCGCCAGCAGCTCGGGGACAGGGGGCGCAGCGGAGGAGCAGTACTTC. The chain links TRBV5-1 to TRBJ2-7, with 12 bases that match TRBD1. CDR1 SGHRS and CDR2 YFSETQ come from the germline V gene. This CDR3 spans 16 amino acids. J was trimmed by 7 bases and V by 3 bases; bases with no gene match: 11.

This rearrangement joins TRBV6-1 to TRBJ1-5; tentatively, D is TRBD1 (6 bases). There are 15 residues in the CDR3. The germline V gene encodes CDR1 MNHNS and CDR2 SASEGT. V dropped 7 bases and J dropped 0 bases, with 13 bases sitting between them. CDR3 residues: CASNPWTDSNQPQHF. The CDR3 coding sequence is TGTGCCAGCAACCCCTGGACAGATAGCAATCAGCCCCAGCATTTT.